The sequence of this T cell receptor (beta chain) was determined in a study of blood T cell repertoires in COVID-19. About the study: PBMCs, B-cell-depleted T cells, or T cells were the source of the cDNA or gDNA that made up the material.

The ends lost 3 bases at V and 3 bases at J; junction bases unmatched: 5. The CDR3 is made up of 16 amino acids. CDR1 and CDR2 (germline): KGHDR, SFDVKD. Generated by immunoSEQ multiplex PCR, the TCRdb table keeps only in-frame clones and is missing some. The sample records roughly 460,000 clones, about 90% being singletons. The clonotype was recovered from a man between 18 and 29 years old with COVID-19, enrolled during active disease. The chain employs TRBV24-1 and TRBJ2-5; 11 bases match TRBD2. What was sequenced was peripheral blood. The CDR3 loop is CATSDPGTSGKETQYF. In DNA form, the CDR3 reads TGTGCCACCAGTGATCCCGGGACTAGCGGAAAAGAGACCCAGTACTTC.